Listed below are T cell receptor beta chains from one sample, sequenced in a study of blood T cells in healthy people across ages. TCRdb passed the 5' RACE reads through MiXCR, listing each CDR3 protein once. The profile shows roughly 1,300,000 distinct CDR3 sequences, 59% of them singletons. The source material was blood. The receptors stem from a man aged 18 to 30 in good health. CDR3s include the opening cysteine and the closing phenylalanine or tryptophan. Fields, in order: V gene, D gene, J gene, clone size, CDR3 protein, CDR3 DNA. A D gene is named only where the DNA matches it firmly. Clone size is shown for a subset of rows, as once, few, many or a class of expanded clone.

TRBV11-1,TRBD1,TRBJ2-1,few,CASSLPPGQGGNEQFF,TGTGCCAGCAGCCTACCGCCGGGACAGGGAGGGAATGAGCAGTTCTTC
TRBV29-1,NA,TRBJ2-6,many,CSVQGHSGANVLTF,TGCAGCGTTCAAGGGCACTCTGGGGCCAACGTCCTGACTTTC
TRBV24-1,NA,TRBJ1-2,NA,CATSDLGADSGYTF,TGTGCCACCAGTGATTTGGGTGCGGACTCTGGCTACACCTTC
TRBV4-1,NA,TRBJ2-1,NA,CASSQGPQGRLGNEQFF,TGCGCCAGCAGCCAAGGCCCACAGGGACGTCTTGGGAATGAGCAGTTCTTC
TRBV29-1,NA,TRBJ2-1,few,CSVGGDNYNEQFF,TGCAGCGTCGGCGGGGACAACTACAATGAGCAGTTCTTC
TRBV5-1,NA,TRBJ2-1,NA,CASSTGLTNNEQFF,TGCGCCAGCAGCACGGGCCTTACGAACAATGAGCAGTTCTTC
TRBV4-1,NA,TRBJ1-4,NA,CASSQLGRDEKLFF,TGCGCCAGCAGCCAATTGGGTCGGGATGAAAAACTGTTTTTT
TRBV7-2,NA,TRBJ1-2,few,CASSSGLTVGAYGYTF,TGTGCCAGCAGCTCAGGTTTGACAGTCGGAGCCTATGGCTACACCTTC
TRBV5-1,NA,TRBJ2-5,few,CASNMDVGTQETQYF,TGCGCCAGCAATATGGATGTGGGAACCCAAGAGACCCAGTACTTC
TRBV20-1,NA,TRBJ1-6,NA,CSVGSPLHF,TGCAGTGTCGGGTCACCCCTCCACTTT
TRBV15,TRBD2,TRBJ2-1,few,CATSSQSGGSYNEQFF,TGTGCCACCAGCAGTCAGAGCGGGGGCTCCTACAATGAGCAGTTCTTC
TRBV27,NA,TRBJ1-6,few,CASSVGGGLSPLHF,TGTGCCAGCAGTGTAGGGGGTGGACTTTCACCCCTCCACTTT
TRBV11-2,NA,TRBJ2-5,NA,CASSPLTVETQYF,TGTGCCAGCAGCCCCCTGACGGTCGAGACCCAGTACTTC
TRBV5-1,NA,TRBJ2-7,NA,CASSIETPYEQYF,TGCGCCAGCAGTATCGAGACACCCTACGAGCAGTACTTC
TRBV10-1,TRBD1,TRBJ2-5,NA,CASSDRGPRETQYF,TGCGCCAGCAGTGACAGGGGGCCGAGAGAGACCCAGTACTTC
TRBV7-9,TRBD2,TRBJ2-5,NA,CASSSRLAGAGETQYF,TGTGCCAGCAGCTCACGACTAGCGGGGGCAGGGGAGACCCAGTACTTC
TRBV25-1,NA,TRBJ2-3,few,CASSERQNTDTQYF,TGTGCCAGCAGTGAGCGCCAGAACACAGATACGCAGTATTTT
TRBV6-5,NA,TRBJ1-2,NA,CASSSPTVYGYTF,TGTGCCAGCAGTAGCCCGACAGTCTATGGCTACACCTTC
TRBV6-5,NA,TRBJ1-1,many,CASRANTEAFF,TGTGCCAGCAGGGCGAACACTGAAGCTTTCTTT
TRBV5-1,TRBD2,TRBJ2-2,NA,CASSLGRGFAGELFF,TGCGCCAGCAGCTTGGGGCGGGGGTTCGCCGGGGAGCTGTTTTTT
TRBV20-1,TRBD2,TRBJ2-3,NA,CSAKGGITSGGAPDTQYF,TGCAGTGCTAAGGGGGGGATCACTAGCGGGGGGGCCCCAGATACGCAGTATTTT
TRBV20-1,NA,TRBJ2-3,NA,CSAREGGHFTDTQYF,TGCAGTGCTAGAGAGGGAGGACACTTCACAGATACGCAGTATTTT
TRBV20-1,TRBD2,TRBJ2-7,NA,CSASGLAGVGEQYF,TGCAGTGCTAGTGGACTAGCGGGAGTAGGCGAGCAGTACTTC
TRBV27,NA,TRBJ2-7,NA,CASSVITGEQYF,TGTGCCAGCAGTGTAATAACAGGCGAGCAGTACTTC
TRBV12-3/TRBV12-4,NA,TRBJ1-4,NA,CASTRLLGANEKLFF,TGTGCCAGCACTCGACTCCTAGGGGCTAATGAAAAACTGTTTTTT
TRBV29-1,NA,TRBJ2-2,NA,CSVKGGGDNTGELFF,TGCAGTGTCAAAGGGGGGGGAGACAACACCGGGGAGCTGTTTTTT
TRBV7-2,TRBD2,TRBJ2-1,NA,CASSPGPGGKKNEQFF,TGTGCCAGCAGCCCCGGCCCGGGAGGTAAAAAGAATGAGCAGTTCTTC
TRBV29-1,NA,TRBJ2-1,few,CSVSSARVNEQFF,TGCAGCGTATCTAGCGCACGGGTGAATGAGCAGTTCTTC
TRBV29-1,TRBD2,TRBJ2-6,NA,CSVYLAGLDGANVLTF,TGCAGCGTTTATCTAGCGGGGTTGGATGGGGCCAACGTCCTGACTTTC
TRBV28,TRBD1,TRBJ2-7,NA,CASSRQGPFYEQYF,TGTGCCAGCAGTAGACAGGGACCTTTCTACGAGCAGTACTTC
TRBV7-9,TRBD1,TRBJ1-2,NA,CASSFGQAANYGYTF,TGTGCCAGCAGCTTTGGACAGGCAGCTAACTATGGCTACACCTTC
TRBV29-1,TRBD1,TRBJ1-1,NA,CSVYDRGAEAFF,TGCAGCGTGTACGACAGGGGGGCTGAAGCTTTCTTT
TRBV6-6,NA,TRBJ1-1,NA,CASSSREDEAFF,TGTGCCAGCAGTTCCCGGGAGGACGAGGCTTTCTTT
TRBV4-3,NA,TRBJ2-7,NA,CASSQEIEGMGSYEQYF,TGCGCCAGCAGCCAAGAAATAGAGGGGATGGGATCCTACGAGCAGTACTTC
TRBV11-2,NA,TRBJ2-5,NA,CASSLGWEIQETQYF,TGTGCCAGCAGCTTAGGATGGGAGATTCAGGAGACCCAGTACTTC
TRBV7-2,TRBD2,TRBJ2-7,NA,CASTRPGTSGTYEQYF,TGTGCCAGCACCCGACCCGGGACTAGCGGAACCTACGAGCAGTACTTC
TRBV3-1,TRBD2,TRBJ2-7,NA,CASSPGTILQSTYEQYF,TGTGCCAGCAGCCCCGGGACTATCCTTCAATCCACCTACGAGCAGTACTTC
TRBV29-1,TRBD1,TRBJ2-7,NA,CSVEVRNRGRTKYF,TGCAGCGTTGAAGTGCGTAATAGGGGGCGCACGAAGTACTTC
TRBV20-1,NA,TRBJ2-5,few,CSATEDSRQETQYF,TGCAGTGCCACCGAGGACAGCCGCCAAGAGACCCAGTACTTC
TRBV5-8,NA,TRBJ2-1,NA,CASSIPTEWSGNEQFF,TGTGCCAGCAGCATCCCCACCGAATGGTCCGGGAATGAGCAGTTCTTC
TRBV29-1,NA,TRBJ2-1,NA,CSVADSEQFF,TGCAGCGTTGCTGACAGTGAGCAGTTCTTC
TRBV12-3/TRBV12-4,NA,TRBJ2-5,NA,CASSFLLRGNEQYF,TGTGCCAGCAGTTTTTTGTTGAGAGGCAATGAGCAGTACTTC
TRBV29-1,NA,TRBJ1-1,NA,CSVEKQTNTEAFF,TGCAGCGTTGAAAAACAGACGAACACTGAAGCTTTCTTT
TRBV5-1,TRBD2,TRBJ2-5,NA,CASSLLSGGFQETQYF,TGCGCCAGCAGCCTTTTAAGCGGGGGGTTTCAAGAGACCCAGTACTTC
TRBV29-1,TRBD2,TRBJ2-7,few,CSVRLSAGGIYSYNEQYF,TGCAGCGTTCGATTATCCGCGGGAGGGATATACTCCTACAATGAGCAGTACTTC
TRBV4-1,NA,TRBJ1-2,NA,CASSQETDETYGYTF,TGCGCCAGCAGCCAAGAGACAGACGAAACCTATGGCTACACCTTC
TRBV7-2,NA,TRBJ2-5,few,CASSLDPARQETQYF,TGTGCCAGCAGCTTAGATCCGGCCAGACAAGAGACCCAGTACTTC
TRBV7-9,NA,TRBJ1-6,NA,CASRTAGAYNSPLHF,TGTGCCAGCAGGACCGCGGGGGCCTATAATTCACCCCTCCACTTT
TRBV28,TRBD1,TRBJ1-2,few,CASSSGTGSGYTF,TGTGCCAGCAGTTCGGGGACAGGGAGTGGCTACACCTTC
TRBV7-2,NA,TRBJ1-6,few,CASSLSWSSYNSPLHF,TGTGCCAGCAGCTTATCCTGGAGCTCCTATAATTCACCCCTCCACTTT
TRBV4-2,TRBD1,TRBJ2-1,NA,CASSQDDRDHNEQFF,TGTGCCAGCAGCCAAGATGACAGGGACCACAATGAGCAGTTCTTC
TRBV4-2,TRBD1,TRBJ1-5,NA,CASRQTGVRNQPQHF,TGTGCCAGCAGGCAAACAGGGGTGAGGAATCAGCCCCAGCATTTT
TRBV25-1,TRBD2,TRBJ2-5,NA,CASSEYRLAGGETQYF,TGTGCCAGCAGTGAATATCGGCTAGCGGGAGGAGAGACCCAGTACTTC
TRBV7-8,TRBD2,TRBJ2-5,NA,CASSSLTSGKETQYF,TGTGCCAGCAGCTCCCTGACTAGCGGGAAAGAGACCCAGTACTTC
TRBV7-8,NA,TRBJ2-6,NA,CASSLEVMRYGESSGANVLTF,TGTGCCAGCAGCTTAGAGGTCATGCGGTACGGGGAGAGCTCTGGGGCCAACGTCCTGACTTTC
TRBV12-3/TRBV12-4,NA,TRBJ2-7,few,CASSFTPGAYEQYF,TGTGCCAGCAGTTTTACCCCAGGAGCATACGAGCAGTACTTC
TRBV5-8,TRBD2,TRBJ2-7,NA,CASSLAGGMSEQYF,TGTGCCAGCAGCTTGGCGGGGGGAATGAGCGAGCAGTACTTC